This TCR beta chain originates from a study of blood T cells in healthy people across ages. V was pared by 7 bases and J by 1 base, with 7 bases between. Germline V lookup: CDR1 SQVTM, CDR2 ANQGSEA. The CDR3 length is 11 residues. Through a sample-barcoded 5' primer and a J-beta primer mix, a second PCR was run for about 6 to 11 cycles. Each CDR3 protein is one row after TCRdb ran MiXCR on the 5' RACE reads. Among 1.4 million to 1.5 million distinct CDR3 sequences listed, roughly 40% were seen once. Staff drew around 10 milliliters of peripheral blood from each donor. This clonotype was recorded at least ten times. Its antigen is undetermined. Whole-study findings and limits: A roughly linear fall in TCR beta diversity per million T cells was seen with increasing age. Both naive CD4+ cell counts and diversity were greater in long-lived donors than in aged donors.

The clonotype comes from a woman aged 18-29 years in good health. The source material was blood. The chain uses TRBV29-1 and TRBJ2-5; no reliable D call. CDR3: CSAGSQETQYF. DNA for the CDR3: TGCAGCGCCGGTAGCCAAGAGACCCAGTACTTC.